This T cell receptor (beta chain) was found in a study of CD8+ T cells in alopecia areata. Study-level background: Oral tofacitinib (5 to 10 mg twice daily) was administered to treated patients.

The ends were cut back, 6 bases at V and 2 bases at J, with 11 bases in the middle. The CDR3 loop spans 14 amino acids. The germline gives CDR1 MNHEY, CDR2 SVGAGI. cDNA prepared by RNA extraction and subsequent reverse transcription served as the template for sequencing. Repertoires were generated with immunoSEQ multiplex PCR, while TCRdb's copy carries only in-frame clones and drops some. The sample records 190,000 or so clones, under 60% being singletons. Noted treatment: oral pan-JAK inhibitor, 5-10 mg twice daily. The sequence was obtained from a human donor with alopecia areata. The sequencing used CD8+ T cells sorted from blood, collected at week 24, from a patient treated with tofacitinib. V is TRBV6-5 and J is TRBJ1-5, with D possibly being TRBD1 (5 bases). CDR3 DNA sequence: TGTGCCAGCAGCCCCGGGGGTGGCAATCAGCCCCAGCATTTT. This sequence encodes CASSPGGGNQPQHF.